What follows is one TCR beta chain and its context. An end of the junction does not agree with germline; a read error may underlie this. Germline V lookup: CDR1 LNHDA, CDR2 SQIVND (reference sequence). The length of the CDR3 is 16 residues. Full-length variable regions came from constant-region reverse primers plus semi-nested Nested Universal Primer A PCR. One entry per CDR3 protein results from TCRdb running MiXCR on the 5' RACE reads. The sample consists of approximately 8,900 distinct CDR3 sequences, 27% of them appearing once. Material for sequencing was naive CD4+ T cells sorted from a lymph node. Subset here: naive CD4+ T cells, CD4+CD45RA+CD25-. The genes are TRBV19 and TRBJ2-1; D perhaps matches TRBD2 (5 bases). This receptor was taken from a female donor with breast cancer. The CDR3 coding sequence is TGTGCCAGTAGTATACGGAGGAGTGGCTCATACAATGAGCAGCTCTTC. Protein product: CASSIRRSGSYNEQLF.